The clone carrying this TCR beta chain was counted only a few times. Researchers ran the PCR with 60 Vbeta and 13 Jbeta primers. This table comes from immunoSEQ multiplex PCR, and its TCRdb copy is limited to in-frame clones, with some not included. The table records under 150,000 clones, around 78% of them present only once. This sample is part of a study of cytomegalovirus exposure and HLA in healthy donors. The germline V gene has CDR1 LGHNA and CDR2 YSLEER. The CDR3 runs 17 residues. The junction had 6 bases not matched to a gene; V was cut back by 0 bases and J by 1 base. Sequencing was carried out using PBMCs. The receptor comes from a woman in her fifties or sixties in good health and CMV-seronegative. V is TRBV4-3 and J is TRBJ2-1, with 7 bases fitting TRBD1. The CDR3 loop is CASSQDRGQSSYNEQFF. The CDR3 nucleotides read TGCGCCAGCAGCCAAGATCGGGGACAGTCTTCCTACAATGAGCAGTTCTTC.